A selection of T cell receptor beta chains follows, all from one sample in a study of human CD8 memory T cell subsets. TCRdb reanalyzed the 5' RACE reads and collapses them to one entry per CDR3 protein, without DNA. The sample table sets out about 18,000 distinct CDR3 sequences. The sequenced material came from CD8+ T cells from PBMCs. All receptors come from a human donor in good health. Each CDR3 is given with its conserved first and last residue. Clone size is given for some rows only: seen once, a few or many times, or a class if the clone is expanded.

v_gene: TRBV6-5; j_gene: TRBJ1-2; abundance: NA; CDR3aa: CASTPFGGSNYGYTF
v_gene: TRBV6-5; j_gene: TRBJ2-5; abundance: NA; CDR3aa: CASSYQMGRSRAQYF
v_gene: TRBV12-3/TRBV12-4; j_gene: TRBJ1-2; abundance: NA; CDR3aa: CASTPTGTGGYGYTF
v_gene: TRBV7-9; j_gene: TRBJ1-2; abundance: NA; CDR3aa: CASSPTGSYGYTF
v_gene: TRBV19; j_gene: TRBJ2-1; abundance: NA; CDR3aa: CASSYSRDREQFF
v_gene: TRBV6-2/TRBV6-3; j_gene: TRBJ2-2; abundance: NA; CDR3aa: CASSYRSPDTGELFF
v_gene: TRBV20-1; j_gene: TRBJ1-1; abundance: NA; CDR3aa: CSANPGTEAFF
v_gene: TRBV5-1; j_gene: TRBJ1-1; abundance: NA; CDR3aa: CASSLAQGQGGSNTEAFF
v_gene: TRBV12-3/TRBV12-4; j_gene: TRBJ1-1; abundance: NA; CDR3aa: CASSLDRGRGRGTEAFF
v_gene: TRBV20-1; j_gene: TRBJ2-7; abundance: NA; CDR3aa: CSALTGGGDEQYF
v_gene: TRBV3-1; j_gene: TRBJ2-1; abundance: medium-sized; CDR3aa: CASSQDYGPGGEQFF
v_gene: TRBV6-1; j_gene: TRBJ1-6; abundance: NA; CDR3aa: CASSEAPGQGDSPLHF
v_gene: TRBV5-5; j_gene: TRBJ2-1; abundance: NA; CDR3aa: CASSLTSGDGEQFF
v_gene: TRBV5-1; j_gene: TRBJ2-1; abundance: NA; CDR3aa: CASSLAGTEQFF
v_gene: TRBV4-3; j_gene: TRBJ2-6; abundance: NA; CDR3aa: CASSQKSGSGANVLTF
v_gene: TRBV28; j_gene: TRBJ2-3; abundance: NA; CDR3aa: CASSSLVQSTDTQYF
v_gene: TRBV28; j_gene: TRBJ2-7; abundance: NA; CDR3aa: CASSLDGGYEQYF
v_gene: TRBV4-1; j_gene: TRBJ2-5; abundance: NA; CDR3aa: CASSQGTGVGETQYF
v_gene: TRBV20-1; j_gene: TRBJ2-1; abundance: NA; CDR3aa: CSARDLQGGDEQFF
v_gene: TRBV3-1; j_gene: TRBJ2-5; abundance: NA; CDR3aa: CASSQGTSGGVGETQYF
v_gene: TRBV7-9; j_gene: TRBJ2-1; abundance: NA; CDR3aa: CASSDVRDSAYNEQFF
v_gene: TRBV6-1; j_gene: TRBJ1-3; abundance: NA; CDR3aa: CASSEDKGRIGNTIYF
v_gene: TRBV7-9; j_gene: TRBJ1-2; abundance: NA; CDR3aa: CASSSLSGYGYTF
v_gene: TRBV2; j_gene: TRBJ2-5; abundance: NA; CDR3aa: CASSEQRGRQETQYF
v_gene: TRBV3-1; j_gene: TRBJ2-3; abundance: NA; CDR3aa: CASSQEVEREGLYF
v_gene: TRBV27; j_gene: TRBJ2-2; abundance: NA; CDR3aa: CASTKYRPNTGELFF
v_gene: TRBV3-1; j_gene: TRBJ1-3; abundance: medium-sized; CDR3aa: CASSQDPGQGNTIYF
v_gene: TRBV5-1; j_gene: TRBJ2-7; abundance: NA; CDR3aa: CASSLAGRVGEQYF
v_gene: TRBV5-1; j_gene: TRBJ2-1; abundance: NA; CDR3aa: CASSLTWGSYNEQFF
v_gene: TRBV25-1; j_gene: TRBJ1-2; abundance: NA; CDR3aa: CASSAGGARAYGYTF
v_gene: TRBV10-3; j_gene: TRBJ2-3; abundance: NA; CDR3aa: CAISESTREGTQYF
v_gene: TRBV5-6; j_gene: TRBJ1-1; abundance: NA; CDR3aa: CASSTDREWTEAFF
v_gene: TRBV20-1; j_gene: TRBJ2-7; abundance: NA; CDR3aa: CSALYRQGTSGSITYEQYF
v_gene: TRBV11-2; j_gene: TRBJ1-5; abundance: NA; CDR3aa: CASSLDFSGQPQHF
v_gene: TRBV5-1; j_gene: TRBJ1-1; abundance: NA; CDR3aa: CASSLAGNTEAFF
v_gene: TRBV29-1; j_gene: TRBJ2-7; abundance: medium-sized; CDR3aa: CSAGTGGYEQYF
v_gene: TRBV2; j_gene: TRBJ2-1; abundance: NA; CDR3aa: CASSEGRGEPGFF
v_gene: TRBV13; j_gene: TRBJ1-6; abundance: NA; CDR3aa: CASSPRGDRSPLHF
v_gene: TRBV11-2; j_gene: TRBJ2-1; abundance: medium-sized; CDR3aa: CASSLEVYNEQFF
v_gene: TRBV7-3; j_gene: TRBJ2-1; abundance: NA; CDR3aa: CASSQRTGGVGEQFF
v_gene: TRBV30; j_gene: TRBJ1-3; abundance: NA; CDR3aa: CAWSVQVVGNTIYF
v_gene: TRBV11-2; j_gene: TRBJ1-2; abundance: NA; CDR3aa: CASSLDFLTLTERYGYTF
v_gene: TRBV7-9; j_gene: TRBJ2-3; abundance: NA; CDR3aa: CASSLASSPGETQYF
v_gene: TRBV6-5; j_gene: TRBJ1-1; abundance: NA; CDR3aa: CASSHPNQNTEAFF
v_gene: TRBV12-3/TRBV12-4; j_gene: TRBJ1-5; abundance: NA; CDR3aa: CASSPGALGQHSDQPQHF
v_gene: TRBV4-1; j_gene: TRBJ2-1; abundance: NA; CDR3aa: CASSLGGGGERNEQFF
v_gene: TRBV20-1; j_gene: TRBJ1-5; abundance: medium-sized; CDR3aa: CSARLTGFNQPQHF
v_gene: TRBV20-1; j_gene: TRBJ1-5; abundance: NA; CDR3aa: CSARAGGFNQPQHF
v_gene: TRBV19; j_gene: TRBJ1-2; abundance: NA; CDR3aa: CASSKTGTGYGYTF
v_gene: TRBV7-3; j_gene: TRBJ2-1; abundance: NA; CDR3aa: CASSLSPGLAGNNEQFF
v_gene: TRBV7-9; j_gene: TRBJ2-3; abundance: NA; CDR3aa: CASRVGTDTQYF
v_gene: TRBV5-1; j_gene: TRBJ2-7; abundance: NA; CDR3aa: CASSLGAKHLSATYEQYF
v_gene: TRBV6-5; j_gene: TRBJ2-7; abundance: NA; CDR3aa: CASSSNSYEQYF
v_gene: TRBV29-1; j_gene: TRBJ2-3; abundance: NA; CDR3aa: CSVALAGEGDTQYF
v_gene: TRBV6-5; j_gene: TRBJ2-1; abundance: NA; CDR3aa: CASSYSIVQGTGYNEQFF
v_gene: TRBV7-2; j_gene: TRBJ2-5; abundance: NA; CDR3aa: CASSSSLSVMETQYF
v_gene: TRBV15; j_gene: TRBJ2-3; abundance: NA; CDR3aa: CATSRSSAPQYF
v_gene: TRBV2; j_gene: TRBJ2-7; abundance: NA; CDR3aa: CASSEGYQSSYEQYF
v_gene: TRBV12-3/TRBV12-4; j_gene: TRBJ1-2; abundance: NA; CDR3aa: CASSLGAGGIGYTF